These 18 T cell receptor beta chains were sequenced from one sample in a study of metastatic and nonmetastatic thyroid tumors (dated by TCRdb to the early 2020s). None of the patients had been given any treatment before thyroid surgery. Libraries were made using PCR. These reads were obtained on an Illumina HiSeq 4000. TCRdb reran the public reads through fastp at Q25 and MiXCR, keeping productive beta chains. This sample holds roughly 2,000 clones; about a tenth were observed only once. The ten largest clonotypes hold over 11% of the sample. Sequencing input: tumor tissue. The origin of the receptors is a female donor with papillary thyroid cancer or a benign thyroid nodule (not recorded which). Some clones in this sample may be carry-over from other donors' samples.

The V and J genes are TRBV18 and TRBJ2-7; weak D call: TRBD2 (5 bases). In germline, CDR1 is KGHSH, CDR2 LQKENI. This CDR3 region has 15 residues. The V and J ends lost 0 bases and 2 bases respectively, with 11 bases between them. CDR3 DNA sequence: TGTGCCAGCTCACCACCTGCGGGTTGTACCTACGAGCAGTACTTC. This translates into CASSPPAGCTYEQYF.

The sample holds many counts of this clone. The chain is built from TRBV5-4 and TRBJ2-1; D gene uncertain. The CDR3 is 13 residues long. V was shortened by 0 bases and J by 7 bases, with 8 bases between the two germline ends. CDR1 is SGHNT and CDR2 is YYREEE in the germline V gene (reference sequence). CDR3 amino acids: CASSLAEGNEQFF. CDR3 DNA sequence: TGTGCCAGCAGCTTGGCGGAAGGGAATGAGCAGTTCTTC.

This clone ranks as large (0.1 to 1%). The V call is TRBV27, the J call TRBJ1-6, with TRBD1 identical over 7 bases. In germline, CDR1 is MNHEY, CDR2 SMNVEV (reference sequence). The CDR3 has 14 residues. V dropped 4 bases and J dropped 7; count of bases not matched to a gene: 4. Here the CDR3 reads CASSSPGGNSPLHF. Here the CDR3 DNA reads TGTGCCAGCAGTTCCCCAGGGGGGAATTCACCCCTCCACTTT.

By its share, this clone is medium-sized. This chain links TRBV5-1 with TRBJ2-1; the match to TRBD1 covers 9 bases. CDR3 length: 13 residues. V gave up 4 bases and J gave up 9 bases; unmatched junction bases: 5. CDR1 and CDR2 (germline): SGHRS, YFSETQ. This CDR3 is CASSPGTGPEQFF. CDR3 bases: TGCGCCAGCAGCCCAGGGACAGGGCCTGAGCAGTTCTTC.

Ten or more counts support this clone. The chain joins TRBV4-1 to TRBJ2-7; D may be TRBD1 or TRBD2 (5 bases each). Germline lookup yields CDR1 MGHRA and CDR2 YSYEKL. Between the trimmed V and J ends, which lost 8 bases and 3 bases, there was a span of 20 bases. The CDR3 is 15 amino acids. CDR3 in DNA: TGCGCCAGCGGTCTCGAGCCGGGGACCGACTACGAGCAGTACTTC. Amino acids: CASGLEPGTDYEQYF.

On this clone itself: A read error may account for a junction end that differs from germline. V is TRBV7-3 and J is TRBJ1-1; D call uncertain. The germline V gene has CDR1 SGHTA and CDR2 FQGTGA. The CDR3 is 14 residues long. The CDR3 spells CSSSSAGMNTEALF. Written as DNA, the CDR3 is TGTTCCAGCAGCTCAGCAGGCATGAACACTGAAGCTCTCTTT.

In this sample, this clone is medium-sized. This chain joins TRBV7-9 and TRBJ1-1; TRBD1 aligns across 9 bases. This CDR3 contains 14 residues. The germline CDR1 and CDR2 sequences are SEHNR and FQNEAQ (reference sequence). J gave up 7 bases and V 1 base, and 4 bases lay outside the gene matches. CDR3 protein: CASSLEQGAVEAFF. The CDR3 DNA follows: TGTGCCAGCAGCTTAGAACAGGGGGCGGTTGAAGCTTTCTTT.

This clone is large in the sample. The CDR3 DNA is TGTGCCAGCAGTGCCCGGAGACAGGGGGAAACTGAAGCTTTCTTT. Residues: CASSARRQGETEAFF. The chain couples TRBV6-1 to TRBJ1-1, with 9 bases identical to TRBD1. V trimming: 4 bases; J trimming: 5 bases; junction bases outside the gene matches: 8. The CDR3 has 15 residues. Germline V gene data show CDR1 as MNHNS and CDR2 as SASEGT.

The chain uses TRBV3-1 and TRBJ2-2; the D gene is possibly TRBD2 (6 bases). CDR3 length: 14 residues. Per the germline V gene, CDR1 is LGHDT and CDR2 is YNNKEL (reference sequence). Trimming shortened V by 1 base and J by 6 bases, and 9 bases separated the two germline ends. In DNA, the CDR3 is TGTGCCAGCAGCCAAGCGGGGGAGCCCGGGGAGCTGTTTTTT. Protein: CASSQAGEPGELFF.

This clone is deemed medium-sized. The CDR3 protein is CASSPKIGTSGVPYEQYF. Here the CDR3 DNA reads TGTGCCAGCAGCCCAAAAATAGGGACTAGCGGGGTCCCCTACGAGCAGTACTTC. The rearrangement uses TRBV7-9 and TRBJ2-7; 13 bases line up with TRBD2. With 5 bases clipped from V and 2 bases from J, the junction kept 12 bases outside the gene matches. Germline CDR1 is SEHNR and CDR2 is FQNEAQ (reference sequence). The CDR3 covers 18 residues. Full variable domain (missing parts from reference TRBV7-9 and TRBJ2-7): DTGVSQNPRHKITKRGQNVTFRCDPISEHNRLYWYRQTLGQGPEFLTYFQNEAQLEKSRLLSDRFSAERPKGSFSTLEIQRTEQGDSAMYLCASSPKIGTSGVPYEQYFGPGTRLTVT.

In this sample, this clone turned up many times. The sample has other DNA sequences that encode this CDR3 too. The rearrangement joins TRBV3-1 to TRBJ2-3, with 9 bases matching TRBD2. J lost 3 bases, V lost 3 bases, and 7 bases had no gene match. CDR1 is LGHDT, CDR2 YNNKEL, per germline (reference sequence). The CDR3 consists of 16 residues. Written as DNA, the CDR3 is TGTGCCAGCAGCCATTCCGCGGGGGGGCGGACAGATACGCAGTATTTT. Protein product: CASSHSAGGRTDTQYF.

This clone was seen at least ten times. The chain couples TRBV9 to TRBJ1-1, with D possibly being TRBD1 (6 bases). Germline V gene lookup returns CDR1 SGDLS and CDR2 YYNGEE. The CDR3 totals 14 residues. The V gene lost 0 bases and the J gene lost 5 bases, with 11 bases spanning the gap. This CDR3 reads CASSVEGGRTEAFF. The CDR3 nucleotides are TGTGCCAGCAGCGTAGAGGGGGGGCGGACTGAAGCTTTCTTT. Based on the CDR3 plus reference TRBV9 and TRBJ1-1, the full variable domain is DSGVTQTPKHLITATGQRVTLRCSPRSGDLSVYWYQQSLDQGLQFLIQYYNGEERAKGNILERFSAQQFPDLHSELNLSSLELGDSALYFCASSVEGGRTEAFFGQGTRLTVV.

By frequency in the sample, this clone is medium-sized. V and J are TRBV27 and TRBJ2-7; the D gene is possibly TRBD1 (6 bases). The CDR3 sequence is 16 residues long. CDR1 MNHEY and CDR2 SMNVEV come from the germline V gene (reference sequence). V was shortened by 2 bases and J by 0 bases, with 14 bases between the two germline ends. The CDR3 region has the DNA TGTGCCAGCAGTTTAAAAGGGCAGGGGAGCTCCTACGAGCAGTACTTC. Its translation: CASSLKGQGSSYEQYF.

By share of the sample, this clone is medium-sized (0.01 to 0.1%). This chain links TRBV7-9 with TRBJ1-1; D is unclear. CDR3 length: 11 amino acids. The germline V gene encodes CDR1 SEHNR and CDR2 FQNEAQ (reference sequence). The V gene lost 5 bases and the J gene lost 7 bases, with 8 bases spanning the gap. The CDR3 sequence: CASSPSIEAFF. The CDR3 DNA is TGTGCCAGCAGCCCGTCAATTGAAGCTTTCTTT.

V and J are TRBV20-1 and TRBJ1-4; the D is unclear. Germline CDR1 and CDR2: DFQATT and SNEGSKA (reference sequence). Trimming shortened V by 6 bases and J by 8 bases, and 22 bases separated the two germline ends. CDR3 size: 15 residues. Written as DNA, the CDR3 is TGCAGTGCGTACGGTGACACGGGTTTGGGGGAAAAACTGTTTTTT. This sequence encodes CSAYGDTGLGEKLFF.

Ten or more counts support this clone. This rearrangement joins TRBV11-2 to TRBJ2-5; the D is unclear. Germline assignment: CDR1 SGHAT and CDR2 FQNNGV. Between the trimmed V and J ends, which lost 4 bases and 4 bases, there was a span of 7 bases. The CDR3 is 12 residues long. CDR3 sequence reads: CASSYLGETQYF. CDR3 coding DNA: TGTGCCAGCAGCTACCTGGGAGAGACCCAGTACTTC. The whole variable domain, filled in from reference TRBV11-2 and TRBJ2-5, reads EAGVAQSPRYKIIEKRQSVAFWCNPISGHATLYWYQQILGQGPKLLIQFQNNGVVDDSQLPKDRFSAERLKGVDSTLKIQPAKLEDSAVYLCASSYLGETQYFGPGTRLLVL.

In its sample, this clone is medium-sized. The rearrangement joins TRBV2 to TRBJ2-1, with TRBD1 matching 8 bases. Germline lookup yields CDR1 SNHLY and CDR2 FYNNEI. The CDR3 runs to 14 residues. The J segment lost 3 bases and the V segment lost 8 bases, leaving 6 bases of the junction unmatched. The chain's CDR3 is CASSGQGDYNEQFF. The CDR3 region has the DNA TGTGCCAGCTCAGGACAGGGCGACTACAATGAGCAGTTCTTC.

The table lists this clone with many counts. Additional DNA sequences in this sample encode the identical CDR3. The V and J genes are TRBV2 and TRBJ2-7; TRBD2 might be the D (6 bases). Deletions cut 7 bases from V and 6 bases from J, with 13 bases between. The CDR3 is 12 amino acids. The germline V gene has CDR1 SNHLY and CDR2 FYNNEI. Written as DNA, the CDR3 is TGTGCCAGCAAGGGAGAGGGAGGCGAGCAGTACTTC. This encodes CASKGEGGEQYF.